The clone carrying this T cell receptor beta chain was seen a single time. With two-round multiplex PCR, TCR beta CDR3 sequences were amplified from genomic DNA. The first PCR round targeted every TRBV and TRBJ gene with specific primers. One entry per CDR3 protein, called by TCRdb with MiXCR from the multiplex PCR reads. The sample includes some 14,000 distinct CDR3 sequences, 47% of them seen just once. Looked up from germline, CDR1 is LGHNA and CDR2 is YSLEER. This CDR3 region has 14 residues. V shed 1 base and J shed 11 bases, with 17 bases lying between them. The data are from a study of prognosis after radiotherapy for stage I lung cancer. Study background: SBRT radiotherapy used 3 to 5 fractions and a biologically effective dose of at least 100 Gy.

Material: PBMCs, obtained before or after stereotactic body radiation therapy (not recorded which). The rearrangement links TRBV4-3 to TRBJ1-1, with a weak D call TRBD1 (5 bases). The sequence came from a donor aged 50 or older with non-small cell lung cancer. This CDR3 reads CASSQGTGAPGAFF. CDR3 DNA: TGCGCCAGCAGCCAAGGTACAGGCGCCCCCGGGGCTTTCTTT.